Each of the 8 T cell receptor beta chains below was sequenced from the same sample in a study of T cells in Graves' hyperthyroidism and ophthalmopathy. Amplification targeted TCR beta CDR3 regions from RNA transcripts. The TCR CDR3 was amplified in a first-round RT-PCR using the HTBI primer set. TCRdb redid the calling of the multiplex PCR reads with MiXCR, one entry per CDR3 protein. The sample lists nearly 600,000 distinct CDR3 sequences, 13% to 15% occurring once. Sequenced sample: blood. These receptors were obtained from a woman in her late teens or twenties with Graves' ophthalmopathy.

This clonotype was counted many times. This chain's CDR3 is CASRGRMNTEAFF. The CDR3 DNA follows: TGTGCCAGCAGGGGACGGATGAACACTGAAGCTTTCTTT. This sequence joins TRBV2 and TRBJ1-1; D might be TRBD1 (5 bases). This CDR3 is built from 13 residues. V was trimmed by 6 bases and J by 0 bases, leaving 8 bases between them. Per the germline V gene, CDR1 is SNHLY and CDR2 is FYNNEI.

Ten or more counts support this clonotype. This sequence joins TRBV6-2 or TRBV6-3 and TRBJ2-7; tentative D call: TRBD2 (6 bases). The CDR3 has 15 residues. The V end lost 4 bases, the J end lost 6 bases, and 19 bases lay between the germline ends. The germline gives CDR1 MNHEY, CDR2 SVGEGT. The CDR3 reads CASSSLGGGLREQYF. Written as DNA, the CDR3 is TGTGCCAGCAGTTCCCTGGGGGGTGGACTACGCGAGCAGTACTTC.

This clonotype was found many times. The gene calls are TRBV7-9 and TRBJ2-5; D might be TRBD1 (5 bases). This CDR3 is 15 amino acids long. Trimming took 2 bases from V and 4 from J, leaving 14 bases between them. Germline lookup yields CDR1 SEHNR and CDR2 FQNEAQ (reference sequence). CDR3 coding DNA: TGTGCCAGCAGCTTAAGGCAGGGCGAGTCAGAGACCCAGTACTTC. Protein product: CASSLRQGESETQYF. Complete variable domain (other parts from reference TRBV7-9 and TRBJ2-5): DTGVSQNPRHKITKRGQNVTFRCDPISEHNRLYWYRQTLGQGPEFLTYFQNEAQLEKSRLLSDRFSAERPKGSFSTLEIQRTEQGDSAMYLCASSLRQGESETQYFGPGTRLLVL.

In its sample, this clonotype was seen many times. The chain is built from TRBV19 and TRBJ1-2; D uncertain. CDR1 and CDR2 from the germline V gene are LNHDA and SQIVND (reference sequence). V lost 2 bases and J lost 5, with 15 bases in between. The CDR3 is made up of 15 amino acids. The CDR3: CASSIRAGLMYGYTF. DNA for the CDR3: TGTGCCAGTAGTATAAGGGCGGGTCTTATGTATGGCTACACCTTC.

This chain joins TRBV6-1 and TRBJ1-1; 8 bases agree with TRBD1. Germline CDR1 and CDR2: MNHNS and SASEGT. V was pared by 5 bases and J by 4 bases, with 6 bases of the junction left unmatched. The length of the CDR3 is 14 residues. CDR3 sequence (DNA): TGTGCCAGCAGTCCCCAGACAGGGGTCACTGAAGCTTTCTTT. Protein sequence: CASSPQTGVTEAFF.

The CDR3 sequence is CASSPPAGTGTQETQYF. The CDR3 bases are TGTGCCAGCTCACCACCCGCCGGGACAGGGACTCAAGAGACCCAGTACTTC. The J gene is TRBJ2-5, the V gene TRBV18; TRBD1 matches 9 bases. Germline V gives CDR1 KGHSH, CDR2 LQKENI. Trimming removed 0 bases from V and 2 bases from J; junction bases left unmatched: 7. The CDR3 length is 17 residues.

J is TRBJ1-2 and V is TRBV9; a possible D gene is TRBD1 (5 bases). The CDR3 runs 16 residues. Trimming shortened V by 4 bases and J by 4 bases, and 20 bases separated the two germline ends. The germline V gene has CDR1 SGDLS and CDR2 YYNGEE. CDR3 in DNA: TGTGCCAGCAGCACCGAAGCCAGGGACCCTCCCTATGGCTACACCTTC. Translation: CASSTEARDPPYGYTF.

This clonotype has at least ten counts. The V gene is TRBV27, the J gene TRBJ2-7, with D uncertain. V shed 3 bases and J shed 3 bases, with 12 bases lying between them. This CDR3 spans 14 amino acids. CDR1 and CDR2 from the germline V gene are MNHEY and SMNVEV (reference sequence). The CDR3 DNA sequence: TGTGCCAGCAGTTTTCTCGGCTCACTCTACGAGCAGTACTTC. Residues: CASSFLGSLYEQYF.